This TCR beta chain was captured by sequencing in a study of cytotoxic CD8 clonotypes in ibrutinib-treated CLL. Study-wide context: Partial responses numbered roughly 25 and complete responses 2; after a median around 68 months, about 15 stayed remitted and roughly twelve progressed.

Per the germline V gene, CDR1 is GTSNPN and CDR2 is SVGIG (reference sequence). The CDR3 contains 14 residues. The V and J ends lost 1 base and 6 bases, in that order; junction bases with no gene match: 5. Measured with immunoSEQ multiplex PCR; TCRdb has only the in-frame clones, and not every one. The table lists roughly 150,000 clones, about 88% of them singletons. Regarding the study as a whole: Clonotypes that were public were uncommon, and they contracted or stayed stable on treatment.

This clone was picked up a small number of times. Antigen unknown. The source is a human donor with chronic lymphocytic leukemia. The input for sequencing was PBMCs, taken at disease progression, from a patient treated with ibrutinib. The genes are TRBV30 and TRBJ1-2, with 10 nucleotides matching TRBD1. CDR3 sequence reads: CAWSADRGTDGYTF. The CDR3 DNA sequence: TGTGCCTGGAGTGCGGACAGGGGGACAGATGGCTACACCTTC.